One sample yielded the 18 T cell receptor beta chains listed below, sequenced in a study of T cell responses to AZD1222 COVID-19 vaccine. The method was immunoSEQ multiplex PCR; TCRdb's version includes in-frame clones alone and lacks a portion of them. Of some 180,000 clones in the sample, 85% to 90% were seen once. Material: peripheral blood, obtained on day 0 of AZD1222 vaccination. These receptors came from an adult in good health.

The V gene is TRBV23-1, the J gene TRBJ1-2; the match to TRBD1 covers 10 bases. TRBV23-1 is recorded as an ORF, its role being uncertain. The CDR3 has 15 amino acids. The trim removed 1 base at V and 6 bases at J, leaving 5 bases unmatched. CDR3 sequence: CASSQCRQGADGYTF. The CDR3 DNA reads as TGCGCCAGCAGTCAATGCCGACAGGGGGCAGATGGCTACACCTTC.

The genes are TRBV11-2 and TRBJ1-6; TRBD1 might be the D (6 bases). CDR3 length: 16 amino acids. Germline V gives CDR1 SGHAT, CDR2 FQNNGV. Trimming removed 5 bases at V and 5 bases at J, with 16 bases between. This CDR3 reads CASSADPGTNNSPLHF. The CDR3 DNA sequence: TGTGCCAGCAGCGCCGATCCCGGGACAAATAATTCACCCCTCCACTTT.

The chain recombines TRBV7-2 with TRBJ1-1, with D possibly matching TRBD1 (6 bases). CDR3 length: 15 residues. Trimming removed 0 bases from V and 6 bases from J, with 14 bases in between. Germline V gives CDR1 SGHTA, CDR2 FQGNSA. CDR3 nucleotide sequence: TGTGCCAGCAGCTTAGCGGCGCAGGGGCGGGCTGAAGCTTTCTTT. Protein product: CASSLAAQGRAEAFF.

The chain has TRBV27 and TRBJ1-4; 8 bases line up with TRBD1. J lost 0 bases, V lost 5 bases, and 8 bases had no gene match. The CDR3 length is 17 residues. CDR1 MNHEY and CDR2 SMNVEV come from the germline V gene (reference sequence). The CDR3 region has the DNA TGTGCCAGCAGTCGGACAGGGAGGGTTTCAACTAATGAAAAACTGTTTTTT. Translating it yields CASSRTGRVSTNEKLFF.

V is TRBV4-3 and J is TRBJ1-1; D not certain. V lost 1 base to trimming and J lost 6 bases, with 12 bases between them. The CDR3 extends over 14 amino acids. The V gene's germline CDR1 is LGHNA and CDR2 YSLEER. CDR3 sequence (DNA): TGCGCCAGCAGCCAAGTGGGCCCGGGGTCTGAAGCTTTCTTT. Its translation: CASSQVGPGSEAFF.

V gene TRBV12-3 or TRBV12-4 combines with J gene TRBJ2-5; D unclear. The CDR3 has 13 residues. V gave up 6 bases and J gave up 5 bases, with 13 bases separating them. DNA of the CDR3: TGTGCCAGCAGCTTTAGGCCTGGGGAGACCCAGTACTTC. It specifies CASSFRPGETQYF.

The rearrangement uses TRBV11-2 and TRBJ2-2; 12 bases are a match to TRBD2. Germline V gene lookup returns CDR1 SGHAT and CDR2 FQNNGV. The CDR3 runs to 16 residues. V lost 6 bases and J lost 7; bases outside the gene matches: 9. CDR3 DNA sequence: TGTGCCAGCAGACACACTAGCGGGGGGACGGACGGGGAGCTGTTTTTT. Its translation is CASRHTSGGTDGELFF.

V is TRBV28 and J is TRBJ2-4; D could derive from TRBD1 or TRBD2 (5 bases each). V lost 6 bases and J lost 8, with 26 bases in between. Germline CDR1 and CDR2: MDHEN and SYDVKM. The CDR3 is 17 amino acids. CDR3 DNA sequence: TGTGCCAGCAGCCCCTCCCTTCCGGGACCCCAGGAGGACATTCAGTACTTC. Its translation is CASSPSLPGPQEDIQYF.

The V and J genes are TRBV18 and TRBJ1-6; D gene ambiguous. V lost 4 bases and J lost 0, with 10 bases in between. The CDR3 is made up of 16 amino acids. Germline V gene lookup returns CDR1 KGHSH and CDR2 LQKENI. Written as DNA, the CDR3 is TGTGCCAGCTCACGGGAGGGCACCTCCTATAATTCACCCCTCCACTTT. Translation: CASSREGTSYNSPLHF.

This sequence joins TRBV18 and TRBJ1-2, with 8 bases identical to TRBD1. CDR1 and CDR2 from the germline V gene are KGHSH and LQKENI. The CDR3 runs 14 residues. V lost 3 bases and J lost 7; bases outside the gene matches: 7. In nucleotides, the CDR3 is TGTGCCAGCTCACCCAATGACAGGGGAAGTGGCTACACCTTC. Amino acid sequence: CASSPNDRGSGYTF.

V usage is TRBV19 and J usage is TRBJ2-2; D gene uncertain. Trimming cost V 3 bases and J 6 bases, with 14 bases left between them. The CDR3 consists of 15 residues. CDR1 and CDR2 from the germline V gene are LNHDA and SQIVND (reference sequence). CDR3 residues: CASSMPEGLAGELFF. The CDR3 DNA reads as TGTGCCAGTAGTATGCCTGAAGGGTTGGCCGGGGAGCTGTTTTTT.

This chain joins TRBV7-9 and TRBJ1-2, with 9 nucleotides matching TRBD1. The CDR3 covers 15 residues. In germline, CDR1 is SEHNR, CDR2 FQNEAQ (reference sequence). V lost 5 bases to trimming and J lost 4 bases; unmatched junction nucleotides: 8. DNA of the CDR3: TGTGCCAGCAGCCCGCCGGGACAGGGACTCTATGGCTACACCTTC. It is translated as CASSPPGQGLYGYTF.

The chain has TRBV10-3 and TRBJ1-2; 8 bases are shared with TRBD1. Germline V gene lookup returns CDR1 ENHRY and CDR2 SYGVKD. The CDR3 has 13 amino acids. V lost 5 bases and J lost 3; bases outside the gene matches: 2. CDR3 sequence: CAISPGQDYGYTF. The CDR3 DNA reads TGTGCCATCAGTCCGGGACAGGACTATGGCTACACCTTC.

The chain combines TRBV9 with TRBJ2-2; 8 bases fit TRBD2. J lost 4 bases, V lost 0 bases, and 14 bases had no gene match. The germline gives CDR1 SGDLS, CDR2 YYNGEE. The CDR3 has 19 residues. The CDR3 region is CASSVDPLGSSGRTGELFF. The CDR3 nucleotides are TGTGCCAGCAGCGTAGACCCCTTAGGGTCTAGCGGGCGCACCGGGGAGCTGTTTTTT.

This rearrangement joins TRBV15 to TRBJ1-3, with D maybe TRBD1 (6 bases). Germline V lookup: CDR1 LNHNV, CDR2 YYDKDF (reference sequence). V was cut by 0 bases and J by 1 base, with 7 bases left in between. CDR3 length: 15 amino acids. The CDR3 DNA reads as TGTGCCACCAGCAGAGAAACAGGGTCTGGAAACACCATATATTTT. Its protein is CATSRETGSGNTIYF.

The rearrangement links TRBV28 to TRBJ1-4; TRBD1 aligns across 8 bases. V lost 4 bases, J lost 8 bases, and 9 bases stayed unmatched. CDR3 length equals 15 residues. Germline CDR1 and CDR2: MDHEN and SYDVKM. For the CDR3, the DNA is TGTGCCAGCAGTTCCAGGGGGCGGTCTGTCGAAAAACTGTTTTTT. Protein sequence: CASSSRGRSVEKLFF.

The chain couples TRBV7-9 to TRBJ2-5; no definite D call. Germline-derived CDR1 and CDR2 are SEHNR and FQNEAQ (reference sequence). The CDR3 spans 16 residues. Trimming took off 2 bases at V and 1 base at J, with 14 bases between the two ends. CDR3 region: CASSLSNYGSQETQYF. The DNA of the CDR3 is TGTGCCAGCAGCTTAAGTAATTATGGCAGCCAAGAGACCCAGTACTTC.

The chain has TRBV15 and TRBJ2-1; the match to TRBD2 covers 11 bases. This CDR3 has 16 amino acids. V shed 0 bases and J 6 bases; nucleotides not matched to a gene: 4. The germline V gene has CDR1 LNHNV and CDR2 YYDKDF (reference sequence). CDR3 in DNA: TGTGCCACCAGCAGAGATAGTCTAGCGGGGGGCAATGAGCAGTTCTTC. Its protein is CATSRDSLAGGNEQFF.